Presented here are 23 T cell receptor beta chains from one specimen sequenced in a study of blood T cell repertoires in COVID-19 (dated by TCRdb to 2020 to 2021). Receptor amplification or capture employed the immunoSEQ multiplex PCR assay. This immuneACCESS table, as held by TCRdb, lists in-frame sequences with V and J called but not all clones. Of the missing ones, under half trace to an unresolved V gene in checked studies; the others have no known cause. The sample table lists 250,000 or so clones, about 91% of them with a count of one. Of the sample, roughly 4.8% falls within the top ten clones. Material: peripheral blood. The receptors shown here come from a woman in her forties who had recovered from COVID-19.

The rearrangement links TRBV30 to TRBJ1-1; 7 nucleotides match TRBD1. The ends lost 5 bases at V and 5 bases at J; junction bases unmatched: 8. The CDR3 runs to 13 residues. Germline CDR1 is GTSNPN and CDR2 is SVGIG (reference sequence). The CDR3 spells CAWEKGARTEAFF. Here the CDR3 DNA reads TGTGCCTGGGAAAAGGGGGCGCGGACTGAAGCTTTCTTT.

This rearrangement joins TRBV5-4 to TRBJ2-5; 10 nucleotides align to TRBD2. The V gene end was trimmed by 0 bases and the J gene end by 3 bases; junction bases not matched to a gene: 2. Germline lookup yields CDR1 SGHNT and CDR2 YYREEE (reference sequence). The CDR3 totals 15 residues. Here the CDR3 reads CASSLGLAGEETQYF. The CDR3 DNA follows: TGTGCCAGCAGCTTGGGTCTAGCGGGAGAAGAGACCCAGTACTTC.

The rearrangement joins TRBV6-5 to TRBJ2-2; possible D gene TRBD1, 5 bases. CDR1 MNHEY and CDR2 SVGAGI come from the germline V gene. The length of the CDR3 is 13 residues. The germline V and J ends were trimmed by 6 bases and 3 bases, with 8 bases remaining between them. The CDR3 here is CASRQEYTGELFF. The CDR3 DNA reads as TGTGCCAGCAGACAGGAGTACACCGGGGAGCTGTTTTTT.

The V call is TRBV10-3, the J call TRBJ2-5; D is undetermined. Between the trimmed V and J ends, which lost 4 bases and 0 bases, there was a span of 6 bases. Germline loops: CDR1 ENHRY, CDR2 SYGVKD. CDR3 length: 13 amino acids. CDR3 in DNA: TGTGCCATCAGTGCCGGGTACCAAGAGACCCAGTACTTC. Its translation: CAISAGYQETQYF.

The chain recombines TRBV2 with TRBJ1-1; 10 nucleotides agree with TRBD1. The V segment lost 8 bases and the J segment 4 bases; nucleotides outside the gene matches: 4. CDR3 length equals 13 residues. Germline lookup yields CDR1 SNHLY and CDR2 FYNNEI. This CDR3 reads CASSGQGVTEAFF. The CDR3 coding sequence is TGTGCCAGCTCAGGACAGGGGGTCACTGAAGCTTTCTTT.

The rearrangement joins TRBV20-1 to TRBJ2-3; D ambiguous. The CDR3 contains 14 residues. V was clipped by 3 bases and J by 2 bases, with 12 bases between them. Germline values: CDR1 DFQATT, CDR2 SNEGSKA (reference sequence). The CDR3: CSASHLELTDTQYF. CDR3 DNA: TGCAGTGCTAGTCATTTGGAGCTCACAGATACGCAGTATTTT.

This clone was picked up one time. The V call is TRBV28, the J call TRBJ1-6; D gene uncertain. Germline CDR1 is MDHEN and CDR2 is SYDVKM. V lost 6 bases to trimming and J lost 14 bases, with 14 bases between them. The length of the CDR3 is 12 residues. The CDR3 DNA reads TGTGCCAGCAGCCCTCAAGGGAGGGCCCTCCACTTT. As protein: CASSPQGRALHF.

This rearrangement joins TRBV7-9 to TRBJ2-2; the D is unclear. This CDR3 is 12 amino acids long. The ends were cut back, 5 bases at V and 7 bases at J, with 8 bases in the middle. Germline CDR1 SEHNR, CDR2 FQNEAQ (reference sequence). CDR3: CASSNPGGELFF. The CDR3 DNA follows: TGTGCCAGCAGCAACCCCGGCGGGGAGCTGTTTTTT. Full variable domain (outside the CDR3, taken from reference TRBV7-9 and TRBJ2-2): DTGVSQNPRHKITKRGQNVTFRCDPISEHNRLYWYRQTLGQGPEFLTYFQNEAQLEKSRLLSDRFSAERPKGSFSTLEIQRTEQGDSAMYLCASSNPGGELFFGEGSRLTVL.

This clone was picked up a small number of times. This sequence joins TRBV5-1 and TRBJ1-2, with 7 bases matching TRBD1. The CDR3 is 17 amino acids. After removal of 0 bases from V and 2 bases from J, the junction contained 10 bases not matched to a gene. CDR1 is SGHRS, CDR2 YFSETQ, per germline. CDR3: CASSLGITIRGNYGYTF. The DNA for the CDR3 is TGCGCCAGCAGCTTGGGCATAACCATCAGGGGGAACTATGGCTACACCTTC.

The chain couples TRBV3-1 (or the pseudogene TRBV3-2) to TRBJ2-3; 12 bases line up with TRBD2. CDR1 LGHDT and CDR2 YNNKEL come from the germline V gene (reference sequence). This CDR3 contains 16 residues. V dropped 4 bases and J dropped 1; count of bases not matched to a gene: 3. The CDR3 loop reads CASSLRLAGGTDTQYF. The CDR3 nucleotides read TGTGCCAGCAGCCTCCGACTAGCGGGGGGCACAGATACGCAGTATTTT.

The chain joins TRBV7-7 to TRBJ2-1; the D gene is possibly TRBD2 (6 bases). Trimming took off 3 bases at V and 10 bases at J, with 16 bases between the two ends. The CDR3 is made up of 14 amino acids. Germline V gives CDR1 SSHAT, CDR2 FNYEAQ (reference sequence). The DNA for the CDR3 is TGTGCCAGCAGCTTCCAAGTAGGGGACTTCGAGCAGTTCTTC. Protein product: CASSFQVGDFEQFF.

The chain couples TRBV9 to TRBJ2-2; possibly TRBD2 for D (6 bases). V gave up 4 bases and J gave up 1 base, with 17 bases separating them. Germline V lookup: CDR1 SGDLS, CDR2 YYNGEE. The CDR3 runs to 17 residues. Written as DNA, the CDR3 is TGTGCCAGCAGCTCTCATGGTTGGAGGGAGAACACCGGGGAGCTGTTTTTT. It encodes CASSSHGWRENTGELFF.

This chain uses TRBV30 with TRBJ1-3, with 8 bases lining up with TRBD1. CDR3 size: 14 residues. CDR1 and CDR2 (germline): GTSNPN, SVGIG (reference sequence). The V gene end was trimmed by 5 bases and the J gene end by 3 bases; junction bases not matched to a gene: 6. The CDR3 DNA reads TGTGCCTGGGACAGGGGTATCTTTGGAAACACCATATATTTT. Translating gives CAWDRGIFGNTIYF. Full variable domain (missing parts from reference TRBV30 and TRBJ1-3): SQTIHQWPATLVQPVGSPLSLECTVEGTSNPNLYWYRQAAGRGLQLLFYSVGIGQISSEVPQNLSASRPQDRQFILSSKKLLLSDSGFYLCAWDRGIFGNTIYFGEGSWLTVV.

This chain uses TRBV24-1 with TRBJ1-1; D is undetermined. Germline lookup yields CDR1 KGHDR and CDR2 SFDVKD. With 6 bases removed from V and 0 bases from J, the gap between germline ends came to 10 bases. This CDR3 region has 14 residues. CDR3 sequence reads: CATSSSNMNTEAFF. The CDR3 DNA reads TGTGCCACCAGTTCTAGTAATATGAACACTGAAGCTTTCTTT.

CDR3 sequence: CASSIDRQANYGYTF. The DNA of the CDR3 is TGTGCCAGTAGTATCGACAGGCAAGCTAACTATGGCTACACCTTC. This rearrangement joins TRBV19 to TRBJ1-2; D perhaps matches TRBD1 (6 bases). V was cut by 3 bases and J by 0 bases, with 11 bases left in between. The CDR3 consists of 15 residues. The germline V gene encodes CDR1 LNHDA and CDR2 SQIVND (reference sequence).

V and J are TRBV5-5 and TRBJ2-7; no definite D call. The V and J ends lost 0 bases and 3 bases respectively, with 7 bases between them. This CDR3 is 13 amino acids long. The germline CDR1 and CDR2 sequences are SGHKS and YYEKEE (reference sequence). The CDR3 reads CASSLALRYEQYV. CDR3 sequence (DNA): TGTGCCAGCAGCTTGGCCCTTCGCTACGAGCAGTACGTC.

The rearrangement joins TRBV18 to TRBJ1-4; 7 bases are shared with TRBD1. The CDR3 extends over 16 amino acids. CDR1 and CDR2 from the germline V gene are KGHSH and LQKENI. Trimming cost V 5 bases and J 0 bases; bases outside gene matches: 6. The CDR3: CASSTGTAATNEKLFF. CDR3 in DNA: TGTGCCAGCTCAACTGGGACAGCTGCAACTAATGAAAAACTGTTTTTT.

The genes are TRBV10-2 and TRBJ2-3; TRBD2 aligns across 12 bases. The CDR3 has 18 amino acids. CDR1 WSHSY and CDR2 SAAADI come from the germline V gene. V dropped 2 bases and J dropped 0; count of bases not matched to a gene: 6. The CDR3 is CASSEASGGAGSTDTQYF. The CDR3 coding sequence is TGCGCCAGCAGTGAGGCTAGCGGGGGGGCCGGTAGCACAGATACGCAGTATTTT.

V gene TRBV9 combines with J gene TRBJ1-1; a weak D match, TRBD1 (5 bases). The CDR3 loop spans 12 amino acids. CDR1 is SGDLS and CDR2 is YYNGEE in the germline V gene. The V end was cut by 3 bases, the J end by 10 bases, with 13 bases between. CDR3 nucleotides: TGTGCCAGCAGCGAGGGGAGGTCGTTAGCTTTCTTT. Amino acid sequence: CASSEGRSLAFF.

The chain couples TRBV3-1 (or the pseudogene TRBV3-2) to TRBJ2-4, with 10 nucleotides matching TRBD2. The trim removed 1 base at V and 3 bases at J, leaving 3 bases unmatched. CDR3 length: 16 amino acids. Germline CDR1 reads LGHDT; CDR2 reads YNNKEL (reference sequence). Written as DNA, the CDR3 is TGTGCCAGCAGCCAAGGGACTAGCGGCCACAAAAACATTCAGTACTTC. It translates to CASSQGTSGHKNIQYF.

The chain couples TRBV16 to TRBJ2-7; D is unresolved. V lost 0 bases and J lost 3, with 6 bases in between. The CDR3 length is 13 residues. CDR1 KGHSY and CDR2 FQNENV come from the germline V gene. CDR3 region: CASSQSVDYEQYV. The CDR3 region has the DNA TGTGCCAGCAGCCAATCAGTAGACTACGAGCAGTACGTC.

The chain joins TRBV3-1 (or the pseudogene TRBV3-2) to TRBJ2-1, with a possible D match to TRBD1 (6 bases). This CDR3 has 14 residues. V lost 4 bases and J 10 bases, leaving 17 bases between the germline ends. Germline V CDR1 and CDR2: LGHDT, YNNKEL (reference sequence). The CDR3 region has the DNA TGTGCCAGCAGCCTCATTCCGCAGGGGCTCGAGCAGTTCTTC. Amino acids: CASSLIPQGLEQFF.

This chain uses TRBV5-8 with TRBJ2-1; D unclear. Trimming left V 6 bases short and J 0 bases short, with 7 bases between. The CDR3 loop spans 13 amino acids. CDR1 and CDR2 from the germline V gene are SGHTS and YDEGEE. As DNA, the CDR3 is TGTGCCAGCAAAAGGAGCTCCTACAATGAGCAGTTCTTC. It codes for CASKRSSYNEQFF. Full variable domain (rest looked up from reference TRBV5-8 and TRBJ2-1): EAGVTQSPTHLIKTRGQQATLRCSPISGHTSVYWYQQALGLGLQFLLWYDEGEERNRGNFPPRFSGRQFPNYSSELNVNALELEDSALYLCASKRSSYNEQFFGPGTRLTVL.